The T cell receptor (beta chain) under discussion was sequenced for a study of T-cell memory formation after mild COVID-19. General study findings and limits: Mostly located in CM and EM were contracting CD4+ clones, with contracting CD8+ clones located in EMRA. Clones from the second wave (peaking day 37) had unconfirmed SARS-CoV-2 specificity.

This clonotype was picked up a small number of times. Antigen specificity is unknown. The CDR3 consists of 12 residues. Germline V gene data show CDR1 as MDHEN and CDR2 as SYDVKM. With V trimmed by 8 bases and J by 7 bases, 7 bases remained unmatched. TCRdb re-derived calls from the 5' RACE reads in MiXCR, one entry per CDR3 protein. The sample consists of about 190,000 distinct CDR3 sequences, about 10% of them appearing once. V and J are TRBV28 and TRBJ1-1; 7 bases fit TRBD1. Sequencing input: PBMCs or a T cell subset sorted from them (not recorded which). The sequence was collected from a man aged 18-30 years who had mild COVID-19 (a few samples of this study predate the infection). Cell type and time point are not known. CDR3 sequence (DNA): TGTGCCAGCCTGACAGGGTGGAGTGAAGCTTTCTTT. Protein product: CASLTGWSEAFF. The full variable domain, its missing parts supplied by reference TRBV28 and TRBJ1-1, is DVKVTQSSRYLVKRTGEKVFLECVQDMDHENMFWYRQDPGLGLRLIYFSYDVKMKEKGDIPEGYSVSREKKERFSLILESASTNQTSMYLCASLTGWSEAFFGQGTRLTVV.